This T cell receptor (beta chain) stems from a study of T cells in Graves' hyperthyroidism and ophthalmopathy. There were TCR beta CDR3 regions amplified from RNA transcripts. The primer set for the first-round RT-PCR of the TCR CDR3 was HTBI. TCRdb itself ran the multiplex PCR reads through MiXCR, one entry per CDR3 protein. This table holds about 300,000 distinct CDR3 sequences, approximately 19% found once. The CDR3 has 17 amino acids. V dropped 4 bases and J dropped 0 bases, with 18 bases sitting between them. The germline gives CDR1 MGHRA, CDR2 YSYEKL. The sequence was obtained from a man in his forties or fifties with Graves' ophthalmopathy. This chain links TRBV4-1 with TRBJ1-2, with D uncertain. Material for sequencing was blood. The CDR3 DNA follows: TGCGCCAGCAGCCCATCAGGTGGCCCCACCTCTAACTATGGCTACACCTTC. Amino acids: CASSPSGGPTSNYGYTF.